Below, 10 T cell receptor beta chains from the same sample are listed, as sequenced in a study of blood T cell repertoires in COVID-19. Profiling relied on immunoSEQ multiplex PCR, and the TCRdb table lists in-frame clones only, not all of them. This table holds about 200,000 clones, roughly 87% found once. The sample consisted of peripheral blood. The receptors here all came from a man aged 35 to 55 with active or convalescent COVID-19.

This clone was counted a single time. CDR3 nucleotides: TGTGCCAGCAGCCACGGGACTAGCGGCTCCTACGAGCAGTACTTC. Residues: CASSHGTSGSYEQYF. The rearrangement joins TRBV5-6 to TRBJ2-7, with TRBD2 matching over 11 bases. This CDR3 contains 15 residues. With V trimmed by 4 bases and J by 0 bases, 3 bases remained unmatched. The germline gives CDR1 SGHDT, CDR2 YYEEEE. The whole variable domain, remainder taken from reference TRBV5-6 and TRBJ2-7, is DAGVTQSPTHLIKTRGQQVTLRCSPKSGHDTVSWYQQALGQGPQFIFQYYEEEERQRGNFPDRFSGHQFPNYSSELNVNALLLGDSALYLCASSHGTSGSYEQYFGPGTRLTVT.

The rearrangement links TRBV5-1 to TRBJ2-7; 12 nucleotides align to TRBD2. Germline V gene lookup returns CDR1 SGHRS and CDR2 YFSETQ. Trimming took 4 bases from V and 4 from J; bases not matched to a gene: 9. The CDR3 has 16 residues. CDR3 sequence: CASSTPTSGSVYEQYF. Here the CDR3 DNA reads TGCGCCAGCAGCACCCCGACTAGCGGGAGTGTATACGAGCAGTACTTC.

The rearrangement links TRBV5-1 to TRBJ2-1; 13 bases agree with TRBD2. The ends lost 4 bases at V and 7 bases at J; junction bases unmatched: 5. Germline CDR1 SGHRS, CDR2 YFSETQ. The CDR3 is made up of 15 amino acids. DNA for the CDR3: TGCGCCAGCAGCCCACTAGCGGGGGGGGCGAATGAGCAGTTCTTC. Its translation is CASSPLAGGANEQFF.

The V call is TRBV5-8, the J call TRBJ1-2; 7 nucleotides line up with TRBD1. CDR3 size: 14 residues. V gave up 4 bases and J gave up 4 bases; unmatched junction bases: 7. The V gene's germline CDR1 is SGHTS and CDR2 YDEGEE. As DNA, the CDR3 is TGTGCCAGCAGCCCCAACCGGGACAGCTATGGCTACACCTTC. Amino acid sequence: CASSPNRDSYGYTF.

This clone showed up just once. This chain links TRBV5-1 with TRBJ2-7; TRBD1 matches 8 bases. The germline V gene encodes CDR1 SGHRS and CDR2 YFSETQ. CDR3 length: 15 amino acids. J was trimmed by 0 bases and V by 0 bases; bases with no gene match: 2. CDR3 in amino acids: CASSLAGGRSYEQYF. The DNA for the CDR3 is TGCGCCAGCAGCTTGGCAGGGGGCCGCTCCTACGAGCAGTACTTC.

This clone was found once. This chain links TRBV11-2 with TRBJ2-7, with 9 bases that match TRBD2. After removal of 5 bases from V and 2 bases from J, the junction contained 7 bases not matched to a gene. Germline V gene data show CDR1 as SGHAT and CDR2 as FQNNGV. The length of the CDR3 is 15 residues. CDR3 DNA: TGTGCCAGCAGCCTTAGCGGGAGCTCCACCTACGAGCAGTACTTC. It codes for CASSLSGSSTYEQYF.

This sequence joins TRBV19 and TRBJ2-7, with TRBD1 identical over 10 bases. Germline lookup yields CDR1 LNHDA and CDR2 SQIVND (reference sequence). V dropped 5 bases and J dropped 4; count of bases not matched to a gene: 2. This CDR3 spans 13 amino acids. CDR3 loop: CASSGQGEYEQYF. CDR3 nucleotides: TGTGCCAGTAGTGGACAGGGGGAATACGAGCAGTACTTC.

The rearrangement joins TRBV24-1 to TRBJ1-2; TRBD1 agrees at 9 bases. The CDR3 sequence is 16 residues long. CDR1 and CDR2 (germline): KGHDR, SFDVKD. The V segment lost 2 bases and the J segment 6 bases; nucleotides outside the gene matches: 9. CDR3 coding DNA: TGTGCCACCAGTGATTCCACCACCGGGACAGGGAATGGCTACACCTTC. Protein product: CATSDSTTGTGNGYTF.

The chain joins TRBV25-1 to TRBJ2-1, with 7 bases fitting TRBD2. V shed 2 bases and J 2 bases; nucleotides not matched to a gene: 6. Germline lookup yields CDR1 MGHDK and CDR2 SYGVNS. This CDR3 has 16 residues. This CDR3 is CASSEDGGSAYNEQFF. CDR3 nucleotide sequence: TGTGCCAGCAGTGAAGACGGGGGGTCTGCCTACAATGAGCAGTTCTTC. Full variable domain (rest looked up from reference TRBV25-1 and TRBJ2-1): EADIYQTPRYLVIGTGKKITLECSQTMGHDKMYWYQQDPGMELHLIHYSYGVNSTEKGDLSSESTVSRIRTEHFPLTLESARPSHTSQYLCASSEDGGSAYNEQFFGPGTRLTVL.

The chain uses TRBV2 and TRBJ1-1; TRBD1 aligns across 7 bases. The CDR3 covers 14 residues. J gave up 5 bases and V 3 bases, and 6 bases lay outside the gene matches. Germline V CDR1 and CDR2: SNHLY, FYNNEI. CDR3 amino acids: CASSDLTGRTEAFF. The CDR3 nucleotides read TGTGCCAGCAGTGACCTGACAGGGCGGACTGAAGCTTTCTTT.